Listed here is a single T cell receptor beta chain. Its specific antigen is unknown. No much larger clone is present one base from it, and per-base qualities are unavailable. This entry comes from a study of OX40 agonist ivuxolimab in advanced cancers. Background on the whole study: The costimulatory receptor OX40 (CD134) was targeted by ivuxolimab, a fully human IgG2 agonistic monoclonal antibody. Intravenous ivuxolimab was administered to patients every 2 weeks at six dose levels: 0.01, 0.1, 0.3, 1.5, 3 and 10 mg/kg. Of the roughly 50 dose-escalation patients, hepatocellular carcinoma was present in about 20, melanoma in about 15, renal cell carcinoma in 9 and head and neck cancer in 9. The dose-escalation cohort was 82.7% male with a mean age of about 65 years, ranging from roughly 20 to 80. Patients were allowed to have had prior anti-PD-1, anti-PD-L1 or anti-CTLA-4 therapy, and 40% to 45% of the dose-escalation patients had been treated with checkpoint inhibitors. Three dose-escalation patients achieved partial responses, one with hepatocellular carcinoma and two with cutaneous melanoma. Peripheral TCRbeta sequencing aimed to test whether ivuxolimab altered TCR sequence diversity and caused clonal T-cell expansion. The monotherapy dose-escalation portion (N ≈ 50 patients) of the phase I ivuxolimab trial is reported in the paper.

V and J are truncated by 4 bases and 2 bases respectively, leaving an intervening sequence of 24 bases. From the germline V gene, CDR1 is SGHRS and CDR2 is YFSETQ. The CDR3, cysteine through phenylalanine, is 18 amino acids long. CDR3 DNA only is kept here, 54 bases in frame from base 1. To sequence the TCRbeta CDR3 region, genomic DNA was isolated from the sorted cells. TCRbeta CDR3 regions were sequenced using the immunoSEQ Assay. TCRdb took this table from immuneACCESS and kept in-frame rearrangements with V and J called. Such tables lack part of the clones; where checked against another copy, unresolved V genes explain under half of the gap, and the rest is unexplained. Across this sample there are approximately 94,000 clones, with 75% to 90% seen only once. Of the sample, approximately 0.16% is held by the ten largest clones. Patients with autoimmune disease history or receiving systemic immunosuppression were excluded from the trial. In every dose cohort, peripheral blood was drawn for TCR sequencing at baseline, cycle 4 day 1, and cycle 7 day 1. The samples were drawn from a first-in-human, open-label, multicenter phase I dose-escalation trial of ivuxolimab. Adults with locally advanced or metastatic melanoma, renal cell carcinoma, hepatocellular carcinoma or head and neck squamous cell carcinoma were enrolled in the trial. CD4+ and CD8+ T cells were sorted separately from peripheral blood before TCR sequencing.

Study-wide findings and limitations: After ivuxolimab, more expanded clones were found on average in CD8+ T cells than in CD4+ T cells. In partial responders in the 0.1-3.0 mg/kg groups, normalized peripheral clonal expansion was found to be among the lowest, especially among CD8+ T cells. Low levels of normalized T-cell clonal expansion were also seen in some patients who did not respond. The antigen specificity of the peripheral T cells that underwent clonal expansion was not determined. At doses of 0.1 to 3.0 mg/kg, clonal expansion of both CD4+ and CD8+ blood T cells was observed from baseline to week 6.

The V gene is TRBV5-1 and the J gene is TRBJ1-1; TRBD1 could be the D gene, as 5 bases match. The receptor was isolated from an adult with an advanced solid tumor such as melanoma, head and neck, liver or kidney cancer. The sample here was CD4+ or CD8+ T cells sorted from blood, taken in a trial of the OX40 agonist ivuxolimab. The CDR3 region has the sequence CASSLSWGQKDRNTEAFF. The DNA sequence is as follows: TGCGCCAGCAGCCTTTCCTGGGGCCAGAAAGATCGAAACACTGAAGCTTTCTTT.